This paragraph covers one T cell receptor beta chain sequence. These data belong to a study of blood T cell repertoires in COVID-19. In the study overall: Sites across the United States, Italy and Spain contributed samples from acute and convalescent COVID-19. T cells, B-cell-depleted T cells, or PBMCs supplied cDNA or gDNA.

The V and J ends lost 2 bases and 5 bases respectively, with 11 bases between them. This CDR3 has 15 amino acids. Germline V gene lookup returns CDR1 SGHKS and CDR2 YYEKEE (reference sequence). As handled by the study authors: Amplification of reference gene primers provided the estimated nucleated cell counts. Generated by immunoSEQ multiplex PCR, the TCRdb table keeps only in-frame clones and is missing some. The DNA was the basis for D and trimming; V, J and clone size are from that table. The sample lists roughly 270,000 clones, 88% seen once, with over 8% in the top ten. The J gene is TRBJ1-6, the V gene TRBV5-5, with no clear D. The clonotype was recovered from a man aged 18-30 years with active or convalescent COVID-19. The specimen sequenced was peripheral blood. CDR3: CASSFFVQDNSPLHF. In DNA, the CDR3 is TGTGCCAGCAGCTTCTTCGTCCAGGATAATTCACCCCTCCACTTT.